This T cell receptor beta chain emerged from a study of OX40 agonist ivuxolimab in advanced cancers. Per the germline V gene, CDR1 is SGHNT and CDR2 is YYREEE (reference sequence). CDR3 length: 16 amino acids. Trimming cost V 0 bases and J 0 bases, with 10 bases left between them. Libraries were prepared by immunoSEQ multiplex PCR; TCRdb keeps only in-frame clonotypes and omits some of them. In the table there are fewer than 45,000 clones, around 89% of which are singletons. The receptor was derived from an adult with an advanced solid tumor such as melanoma, head and neck, liver or kidney cancer. The J gene is TRBJ2-1, the V gene TRBV5-4; D is possibly TRBD1 (7 bases). The source was CD4+ or CD8+ T cells sorted from blood, collected in a trial of the OX40 agonist ivuxolimab. The CDR3 DNA sequence: TGTGCCAGCAGCTTGGGGGGGGACAGCTCCTACAATGAGCAGTTCTTC. Encoded protein: CASSLGGDSSYNEQFF.